This TCR beta chain was sequenced in a study of regulatory dendritic cells for organ transplantation. Study results and caveats: Among resting subsets, memory CD8+ cells contained the most alloreactive clonotypes.

CDR3 length equals 14 residues. Per germline, CDR1 MNHNY and CDR2 SVGAGI (reference sequence). After removal of 2 bases from V and 3 bases from J, the junction contained 1 base not matched to a gene. Produced via immunoSEQ multiplex PCR; TCRdb's table is partial and in-frame only. The sample contains over 20,000 clones, about 80% of which appear only once. Worth noting for this clone: Its antigen is unidentified.

Material: memory CD4+ T cells from blood. Subset meaning: CD45RO+ memory T cells. The receptor was isolated from a human donor in good health. The chain employs TRBV6-6 and TRBJ2-7, with 10 bases matching TRBD1. The CDR3 spells CASSYGTGVYEQYF. The CDR3 DNA reads TGTGCCAGCAGTTACGGGACAGGGGTCTACGAGCAGTACTTC.